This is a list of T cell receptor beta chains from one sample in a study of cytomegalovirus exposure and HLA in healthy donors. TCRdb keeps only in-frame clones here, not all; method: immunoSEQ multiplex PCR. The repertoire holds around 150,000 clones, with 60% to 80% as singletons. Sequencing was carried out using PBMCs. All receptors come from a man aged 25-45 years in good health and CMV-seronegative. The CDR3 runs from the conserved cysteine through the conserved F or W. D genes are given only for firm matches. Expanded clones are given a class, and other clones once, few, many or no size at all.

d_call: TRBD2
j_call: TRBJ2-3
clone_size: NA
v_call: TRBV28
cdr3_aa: CASSLPMTGRADTQYF
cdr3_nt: TGTGCCAGCAGTTTACCCATGACGGGGAGGGCAGATACGCAGTATTTT

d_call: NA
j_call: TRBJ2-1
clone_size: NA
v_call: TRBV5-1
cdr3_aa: CASSFAGNNEQFF
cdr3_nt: TGCGCCAGCAGCTTCGCAGGGAACAATGAGCAGTTCTTC

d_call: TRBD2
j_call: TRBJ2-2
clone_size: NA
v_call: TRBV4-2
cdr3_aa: CASRLAGDSGGELFF
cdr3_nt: TGTGCCAGCAGACTAGCGGGAGACAGTGGCGGGGAGCTGTTTTTT

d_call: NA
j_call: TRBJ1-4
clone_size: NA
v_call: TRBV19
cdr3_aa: CASSTPRYGGTSTNEKLFF
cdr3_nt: TGTGCCAGTAGTACCCCCCGGTATGGGGGCACTTCAACTAATGAAAAACTGTTTTTT

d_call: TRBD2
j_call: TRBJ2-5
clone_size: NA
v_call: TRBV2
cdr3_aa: CASSGPSGFQETQYF
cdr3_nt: TGTGCCAGCAGTGGCCCTAGCGGATTTCAAGAGACCCAGTACTTC

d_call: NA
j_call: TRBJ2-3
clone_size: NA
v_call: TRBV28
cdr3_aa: CASGPWETDTQYF
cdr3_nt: TGTGCCAGCGGCCCATGGGAGACAGATACGCAGTATTTT

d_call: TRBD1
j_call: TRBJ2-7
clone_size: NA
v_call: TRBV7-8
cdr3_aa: CASSLLYRDRGYEQYF
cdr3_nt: TGTGCCAGCAGCTTATTATACCGGGACAGGGGATACGAGCAGTACTTC

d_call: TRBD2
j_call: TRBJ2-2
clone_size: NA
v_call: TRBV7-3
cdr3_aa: CASARGGWNTGELFF
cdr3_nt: TGTGCCAGCGCCCGGGGGGGGTGGAACACCGGGGAGCTGTTTTTT

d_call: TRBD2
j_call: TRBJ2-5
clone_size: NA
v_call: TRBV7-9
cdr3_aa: CASSSRIVGLAEETQYF
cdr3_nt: TGTGCCAGCAGCTCCAGAATTGTAGGACTAGCGGAAGAGACCCAGTACTTC

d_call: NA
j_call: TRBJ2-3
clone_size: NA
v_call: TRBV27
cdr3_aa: CASSLARGYIDTQYF
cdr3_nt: TGTGCCAGCAGTTTAGCGCGGGGATATATAGATACGCAGTATTTT

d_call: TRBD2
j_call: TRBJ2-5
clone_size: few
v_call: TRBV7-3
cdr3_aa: CASSPMRGETQYF
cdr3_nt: TGTGCCAGCAGCCCGATGCGGGGGGAGACCCAGTACTTC

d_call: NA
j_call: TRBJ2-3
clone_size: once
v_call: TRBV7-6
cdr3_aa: CASSDARVSPDTQYF
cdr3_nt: TGTGCCAGCAGCGACGCCAGGGTGTCTCCAGATACGCAGTATTTT

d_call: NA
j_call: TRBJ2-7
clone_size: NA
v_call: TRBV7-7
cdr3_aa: CASSLDEGSYEQYF
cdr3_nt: TGTGCTAGCAGCTTGGACGAGGGATCCTACGAGCAGTACTTC

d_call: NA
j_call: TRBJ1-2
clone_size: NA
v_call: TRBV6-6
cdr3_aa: CASSYSGVVGYTF
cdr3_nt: TGTGCCAGCAGTTACTCGGGAGTGGTTGGCTACACCTTC

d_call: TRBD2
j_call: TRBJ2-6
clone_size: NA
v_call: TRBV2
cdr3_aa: CASSEFGLAGNSGANVLTF
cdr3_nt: TGTGCCAGCAGTGAATTCGGGCTAGCGGGAAACTCTGGGGCCAACGTCCTGACTTTC

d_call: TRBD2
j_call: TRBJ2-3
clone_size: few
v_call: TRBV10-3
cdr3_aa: CAISEPEGLGGTDTQYF
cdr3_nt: TGTGCCATCAGTGAGCCTGAGGGACTAGGGGGCACAGATACGCAGTATTTT

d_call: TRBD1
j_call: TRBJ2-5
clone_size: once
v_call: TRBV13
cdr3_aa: CASSLPGGGETQYF
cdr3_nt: TGTGCCAGCAGCTTACCAGGGGGCGGAGAGACCCAGTACTTC

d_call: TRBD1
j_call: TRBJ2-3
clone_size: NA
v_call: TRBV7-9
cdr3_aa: CASTEGQGDTQYF
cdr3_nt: TGTGCCAGCACCGAGGGACAGGGGGATACGCAGTATTTT

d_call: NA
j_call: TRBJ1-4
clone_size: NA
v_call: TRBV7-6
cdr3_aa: CASSLGSGSATNEKLFF
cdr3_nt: TGTGCCAGCAGCTTAGGTTCGGGTAGTGCAACTAATGAAAAACTGTTTTTT

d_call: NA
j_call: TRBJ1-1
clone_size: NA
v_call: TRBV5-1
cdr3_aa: CASSLGQPGGEAFF
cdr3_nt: TGCGCCAGCAGCTTGGGACAGCCCGGGGGTGAAGCTTTCTTT

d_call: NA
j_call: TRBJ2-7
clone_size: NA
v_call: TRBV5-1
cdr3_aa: CASSINIQGSFAYEQYF
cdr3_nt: TGCGCCAGCAGCATAAACATTCAGGGGTCCTTTGCCTACGAGCAGTACTTC

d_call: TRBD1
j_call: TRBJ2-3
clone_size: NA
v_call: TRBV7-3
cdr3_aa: CASSGTGGADTQYF
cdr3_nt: TGTGCCAGCAGCGGGACAGGGGGCGCAGATACGCAGTATTTT

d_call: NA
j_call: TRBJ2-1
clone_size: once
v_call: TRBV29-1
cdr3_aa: CSVEAYQGYDEQFF
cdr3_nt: TGCAGCGTTGAAGCGTACCAGGGGTATGATGAGCAGTTCTTC

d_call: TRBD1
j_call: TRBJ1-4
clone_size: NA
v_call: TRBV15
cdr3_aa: CATSRDGRTGSEKLFF
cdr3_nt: TGTGCCACCAGCAGAGATGGCCGGACAGGGTCTGAAAAACTGTTTTTT

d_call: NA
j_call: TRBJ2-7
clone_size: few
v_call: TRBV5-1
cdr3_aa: CASSLELGPNEQYF
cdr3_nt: TGCGCCAGCAGCTTGGAGTTGGGCCCGAACGAGCAGTACTTC

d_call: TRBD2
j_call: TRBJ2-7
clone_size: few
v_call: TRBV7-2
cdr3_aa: CASSLWASGYEQYF
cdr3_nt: TGTGCCAGCAGCTTATGGGCTAGCGGGTACGAGCAGTACTTC

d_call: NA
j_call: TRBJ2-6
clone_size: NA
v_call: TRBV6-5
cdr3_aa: CASSFQGAGANVLTF
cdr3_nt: TGTGCCAGCAGTTTTCAGGGTGCTGGGGCCAACGTCCTGACTTTC

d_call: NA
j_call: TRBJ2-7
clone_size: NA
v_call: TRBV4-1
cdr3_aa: CASSPTPGEQYF
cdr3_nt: TGCGCCAGCAGCCCGACCCCAGGGGAGCAGTACTTC

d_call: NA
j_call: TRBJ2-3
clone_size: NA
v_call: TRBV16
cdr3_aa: CASSSSDTQYF
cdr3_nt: TGTGCCAGCAGCTCGTCAGATACGCAGTATTTT

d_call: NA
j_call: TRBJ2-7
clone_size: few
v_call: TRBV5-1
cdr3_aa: CATKEGSGSYYEQYF
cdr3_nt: TGCGCCACCAAAGAAGGCTCCGGGAGCTACTACGAGCAGTACTTC

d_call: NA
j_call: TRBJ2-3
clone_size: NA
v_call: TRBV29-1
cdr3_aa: CSVDRRGHVDTQYF
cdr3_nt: TGCAGCGTTGATCGCAGGGGTCATGTCGATACGCAGTATTTT

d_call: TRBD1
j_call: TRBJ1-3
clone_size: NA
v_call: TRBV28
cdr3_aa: CASSSLGQGARNTIYF
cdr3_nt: TGTGCCAGCAGTTCCCTCGGACAGGGGGCGAGAAACACCATATATTTT